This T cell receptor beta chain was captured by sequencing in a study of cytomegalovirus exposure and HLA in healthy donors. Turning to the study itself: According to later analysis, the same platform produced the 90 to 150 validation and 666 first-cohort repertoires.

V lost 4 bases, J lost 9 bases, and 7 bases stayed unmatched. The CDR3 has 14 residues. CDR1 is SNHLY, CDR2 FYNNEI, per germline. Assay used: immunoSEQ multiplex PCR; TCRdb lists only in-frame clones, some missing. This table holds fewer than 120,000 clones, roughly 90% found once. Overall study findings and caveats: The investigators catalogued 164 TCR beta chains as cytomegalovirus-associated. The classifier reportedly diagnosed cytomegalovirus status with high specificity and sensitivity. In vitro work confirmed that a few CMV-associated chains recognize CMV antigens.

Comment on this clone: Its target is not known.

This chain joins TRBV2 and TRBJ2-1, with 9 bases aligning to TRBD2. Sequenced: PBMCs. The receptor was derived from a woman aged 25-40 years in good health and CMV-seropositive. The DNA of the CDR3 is TGTGCCAGCAGTGTTAGCGGGAGTTACGTTGAGCAGTTCTTC. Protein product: CASSVSGSYVEQFF.